A single sample is the source of the 7 T cell receptor beta chains below, sequenced in a study of technical replicates of blood from several donors. Clones were read by immunoSEQ multiplex PCR, and TCRdb kept only the in-frame ones, dropping some. The data hold about 66,000 clones, with 85% to 90% observed a single time. The sequenced material came from PBMCs. All receptors come from a human donor in good health. Some clones in this sample may be carry-over from other donors' samples.

The chain carries TRBV4-3 and TRBJ2-7; 10 bases are a match to TRBD2. The CDR3 spans 16 residues. The V gene end was trimmed by 1 base and the J gene end by 4 bases; junction bases not matched to a gene: 7. Germline V gene lookup returns CDR1 LGHNA and CDR2 YSLEER. The CDR3 region has the DNA TGCGCCAGCAGCCAAGCTCTAGCGGGGGCGGGGTACGAGCAGTACTTC. It codes for CASSQALAGAGYEQYF.

V is TRBV29-1 and J is TRBJ2-3, with 9 positions matching TRBD1. This CDR3 region has 15 residues. With 0 bases clipped from V and 2 bases from J, the junction kept 3 bases outside the gene matches. CDR1 is SQVTM, CDR2 ANQGSEA, per germline. The CDR3 DNA is TGCAGCGTTGAAGATACAGGGGGCGACACAGATACGCAGTATTTT. Translation: CSVEDTGGDTDTQYF.

The CDR3: CASSFGDWEETQYF. As DNA, the CDR3 is TGCGCCAGCAGCTTCGGGGACTGGGAAGAGACCCAGTACTTC. J is TRBJ2-5 and V is TRBV5-1; weak D call: TRBD2 (6 bases). The germline V gene has CDR1 SGHRS and CDR2 YFSETQ. CDR3 size: 14 residues. Trimming left V 2 bases short and J 3 bases short, with 11 bases between.

The V gene is TRBV6-5, the J gene TRBJ1-1; D is unclear. This CDR3 comprises 14 residues. Germline-derived CDR1 and CDR2 are MNHEY and SVGAGI. V lost 0 bases to trimming and J lost 1 base, with 6 bases between them. For the CDR3, the DNA is TGTGCCAGCAGTTACTCACCGGGGAACACTGAAGCTTTCTTT. Amino acids: CASSYSPGNTEAFF.

The chain couples TRBV6-1 to TRBJ1-1; possible D gene TRBD1, 6 bases. CDR3 length equals 15 residues. The V gene lost 5 bases and the J gene lost 0 bases, with 13 bases spanning the gap. Per the germline V gene, CDR1 is MNHNS and CDR2 is SASEGT. This chain's CDR3 is CASSKGWGLNTEAFF. The CDR3 DNA reads TGTGCCAGCAGTAAAGGCTGGGGGCTGAACACTGAAGCTTTCTTT.

The V and J genes are TRBV4-3 and TRBJ1-3, with 9 bases matching TRBD1. V lost 2 bases to trimming and J lost 0 bases; unmatched junction nucleotides: 5. Germline CDR1 and CDR2: LGHNA and YSLEER. CDR3 size: 17 residues. The CDR3 region is CASSQHRGPLSGNTIYF. Written as DNA, the CDR3 is TGCGCCAGCAGCCAACACAGGGGGCCACTCTCTGGAAACACCATATATTTT.

The chain is built from TRBV5-1 and TRBJ2-7, with 8 nucleotides matching TRBD2. The germline CDR1 and CDR2 sequences are SGHRS and YFSETQ. The V gene end was trimmed by 0 bases and the J gene end by 4 bases; junction bases not matched to a gene: 0. The CDR3 has 13 residues. The chain's CDR3 is CASSLASGYEQYF. The DNA of the CDR3 is TGCGCCAGCAGCTTGGCTAGCGGGTACGAGCAGTACTTC. Full variable domain (missing parts from reference TRBV5-1 and TRBJ2-7): KAGVTQTPRYLIKTRGQQVTLSCSPISGHRSVSWYQQTPGQGLQFLFEYFSETQRNKGNFPGRFSGRQFSNSRSEMNVSTLELGDSALYLCASSLASGYEQYFGPGTRLTVT.